These T cell receptor beta chains were read from a single sample in a study of blood T cell repertoires in COVID-19. Sequencing used immunoSEQ multiplex PCR; TCRdb keeps in-frame clones, though not all of them. Here the sample spans about 95,000 clones, approximately 84% being singletons. The sequenced material came from peripheral blood. The receptors were sampled from a man older than 75 with active or convalescent COVID-19. The CDR3 runs from the conserved cysteine through the conserved F or W. Fields, in order: V gene, clone size, J gene, D gene, CDR3 protein, CDR3 DNA. D genes are given only for firm matches. Not every row has a clone size; where given, it reads once, few, many or a size class.

V: TRBV19
size: .
J: TRBJ1-2
D: .
CDR3: CASDSRGSYGYTF
DNA: TGTGCCAGCGACTCCAGGGGAAGCTATGGCTACACCTTC

V: TRBV6-6
size: few
J: TRBJ1-3
D: TRBD1
CDR3: CASSAQGTGAGNTIYF
DNA: TGTGCCAGCAGTGCACAGGGGACGGGTGCCGGAAACACCATATATTTT

V: TRBV5-1
size: .
J: TRBJ2-3
D: .
CDR3: CASSPFPAGALTDTQYF
DNA: TGCGCCAGCAGCCCTTTCCCGGCGGGGGCCCTCACAGATACGCAGTATTTT

V: TRBV7-2
size: .
J: TRBJ1-3
D: TRBD1
CDR3: CASSLVGTGLGSGNTIYF
DNA: TGTGCCAGCAGCTTAGTGGGGACAGGATTGGGCTCTGGAAACACCATATATTTT

V: TRBV19
size: .
J: TRBJ1-3
D: .
CDR3: CASNTGPSGNTIYF
DNA: TGTGCCAGTAATACAGGTCCCTCTGGAAACACCATATATTTT

V: TRBV18
size: .
J: TRBJ1-4
D: TRBD1
CDR3: CASSLTDRGRGKLFF
DNA: TGTGCCAGCTCACTGACGGACAGGGGGAGGGGGAAACTGTTTTTT

V: TRBV28
size: .
J: TRBJ1-1
D: .
CDR3: CASSLDRLNFPAFF
DNA: TGTGCCAGCAGTTTAGACAGGCTGAACTTCCCAGCTTTCTTT

V: TRBV28
size: .
J: TRBJ1-5
D: .
CDR3: CASSPRAGGTQPQHF
DNA: TGTGCCAGCAGTCCGCGGGCGGGGGGCACTCAGCCCCAGCATTTT

V: TRBV28
size: .
J: TRBJ2-7
D: .
CDR3: CASSPPGPGLYEQYF
DNA: TGTGCCAGCAGCCCCCCCGGCCCCGGGTTGTACGAGCAGTACTTC

V: TRBV7-8
size: medium-sized
J: TRBJ2-5
D: TRBD2
CDR3: CASSVTSGGYQETQYF
DNA: TGTGCCAGCAGCGTGACTAGCGGGGGGTACCAAGAGACCCAGTACTTC

V: TRBV18
size: .
J: TRBJ1-3
D: TRBD1
CDR3: CASSHRTGSSGNTIYF
DNA: TGTGCCAGCTCACACCGGACAGGGAGCTCTGGAAACACCATATATTTT

V: TRBV5-5
size: .
J: TRBJ2-5
D: TRBD1
CDR3: CASSVRTGGEETQYF
DNA: TGTGCCAGCAGCGTACGGACAGGGGGCGAAGAGACCCAGTACTTC

V: TRBV19
size: .
J: TRBJ2-7
D: TRBD1
CDR3: CASRSTGDEVNF
DNA: TGTGCCAGTAGATCGACAGGGGATGAAGTGAACTTC

V: TRBV11-2
size: .
J: TRBJ1-2
D: TRBD1
CDR3: CASSFEDRVGYTF
DNA: TGTGCCAGCAGCTTTGAAGACAGGGTCGGCTACACCTTC

V: TRBV5-1
size: .
J: TRBJ1-4
D: TRBD1
CDR3: CASSPGQGAIGGEKLFF
DNA: TGCGCCAGCAGCCCGGGACAGGGAGCGATCGGTGGTGAAAAACTGTTTTTT

V: TRBV7-9
size: few
J: TRBJ1-1
D: .
CDR3: CASSLSPGSTEAFF
DNA: TGTGCCAGCAGCTTATCCCCGGGAAGCACTGAAGCTTTCTTT

V: TRBV6-1
size: .
J: TRBJ2-5
D: .
CDR3: CASSEGWGGRSRGETQYF
DNA: TGTGCCAGCAGTGAAGGTTGGGGGGGCCGGAGTAGGGGAGAGACCCAGTACTTC

V: TRBV27
size: .
J: TRBJ2-2
D: .
CDR3: CASRQGSILFGELFF
DNA: TGTGCCAGCAGACAGGGTTCGATACTGTTCGGGGAGCTGTTTTTT

V: TRBV5-5
size: .
J: TRBJ1-4
D: .
CDR3: CASSWTPKGEKLFF
DNA: TGTGCCAGCAGCTGGACTCCCAAGGGTGAAAAACTGTTTTTT

V: TRBV14
size: few
J: TRBJ2-3
D: .
CDR3: CASSQFGLTDTQYF
DNA: TGTGCCAGCAGCCAATTCGGACTCACAGATACGCAGTATTTT

V: TRBV3-1/TRBV3-2
size: .
J: TRBJ2-7
D: .
CDR3: CASSPIPRGGSYEQYF
DNA: TGTGCCAGCAGCCCTATCCCGAGGGGGGGATCCTACGAGCAGTACTTC

V: TRBV10-3
size: .
J: TRBJ2-7
D: .
CDR3: CAMRSLDEQYF
DNA: TGTGCCATGAGGTCGCTTGACGAGCAGTACTTC